These 4 T cell receptor beta chains came from one sample sequenced in a study of tumor-infiltrating lymphocytes in primary liver carcinoma. From approximately 0.5 ug of total RNA, TCR beta-specific cDNA was reverse-transcribed using a constant-region primer. Libraries covering TCR beta were generated through three nested multiplex PCR rounds (using a slightly modified ARM-PCR). Running 10 cycles apiece, the first two PCR rounds relied on TRBV1-TRBV30 forward primers together with a C-beta reverse primer. TCRdb processed the multiplex PCR reads anew with MiXCR; each CDR3 protein has one entry. The repertoire includes 90,000 to 100,000 distinct CDR3 sequences, 55% to 75% of them detected once, and roughly 10% sits in the top ten. Both RNA and DNA were isolated together from about 20-30 mg of bulk tissue that had not been sorted. The sequenced material came from liver tumor tissue from sampling region 5. Specified subset: tumor region T5, tumor centre. The receptors shown here come from an older woman with primary liver carcinoma and hepatitis B virus infection.

As concerns this clonotype: Given a much more abundant clone one base away, this may be a read error. This chain connects TRBV5-1 to TRBJ2-7; D assignment may be TRBD1 or TRBD2 (5 bases each). Germline-derived CDR1 and CDR2 are SGHRS and YFSETQ. The CDR3 length is 12 residues. CDR3 bases: TGCGCCGGCAGCTTGGAGGCAGGGAAACAGTACTTC. It yields the protein CAGSLEAGKQYF.

The chain is built from TRBV7-9 and TRBJ2-1, with TRBD2 identical over 10 bases. The CDR3 covers 19 residues. Germline V lookup: CDR1 SEHNR, CDR2 FQNEAQ (reference sequence). V shed 5 bases, J shed 7 bases, and the junction held 20 bases outside the gene matches. The CDR3 DNA follows: TGTGCCAGCAGCCCCATTAGCGGGAATCCTAGCGGGGGCGGAAATGAGCAGTTCTTC. Translating it yields CASSPISGNPSGGGNEQFF. Based on the CDR3 plus reference TRBV7-9 and TRBJ2-1, the full variable domain is DTGVSQNPRHKITKRGQNVTFRCDPISEHNRLYWYRQTLGQGPEFLTYFQNEAQLEKSRLLSDRFSAERPKGSFSTLEIQRTEQGDSAMYLCASSPISGNPSGGGNEQFFGPGTRLTVL.

There are a few counts of this clonotype. This chain links TRBV7-3 with TRBJ1-1; D may be TRBD1 (6 bases). CDR3 length: 13 amino acids. Trimming removed 0 bases from V and 6 bases from J, with 8 bases in between. Germline CDR1 SGHTA, CDR2 FQGTGA. CDR3 sequence: CASSLTGGAEAFF. CDR3 DNA: TGTGCCAGCAGCTTAACGGGGGGCGCTGAAGCTTTCTTT.

This clonotype was observed a handful of times. A clone one base away is much larger, so this may be a read error. The chain has TRBV29-1 and TRBJ2-2, with D perhaps TRBD2 (6 bases). V shed 4 bases and J shed 1 base, with 10 bases lying between them. This CDR3 is built from 14 residues. Per the germline V gene, CDR1 is SQVTM and CDR2 is ANQGSEA. In nucleotides, the CDR3 is TGCAGCGTTGCGAGCGGGTGGAACACCGGGGAGCTGTTTTTT. It specifies CSVASGWNTGELFF.